Listed here are 32 T cell receptor beta chains from one sample, sequenced in a study of response to subunit inactivated influenza vaccine. TCRdb redid the calling of the RT-PCR reads with MiXCR, one entry per CDR3 protein. The table includes more than 550,000 distinct CDR3 sequences, roughly 12% detected once. In addition, the sample was reused for a study of T cells expressing NK-cell markers. That source adds: As the method of synthesis, 5'RACE template switching with UMIs yielded TCR beta cDNA.

Sequenced material: PBMCs from blood, taken on the day of vaccination. Source of these receptors: a man in his fifties or sixties who received an inactivated influenza vaccine.

The chain uses TRBV30 and TRBJ1-3; D remains ambiguous. The ends were cut back, 8 bases at V and 3 bases at J, with 14 bases in the middle. The CDR3 has 13 residues. From germline, CDR1 is GTSNPN and CDR2 SVGIG (reference sequence). In DNA form, the CDR3 reads TGTGCCAGCTTGGAGGACCTTGGAAACACCATATATTTT. Amino acid sequence: CASLEDLGNTIYF.

Many counts were recorded for this clonotype. The V call is TRBV4-2, the J call TRBJ1-5, with a tentative D call TRBD1 (5 bases). Germline-derived CDR1 and CDR2 are LGHNA and YNFKEQ. The CDR3 length is 15 residues. V shed 0 bases and J shed 3 bases, with 9 bases lying between them. CDR3 region: CASSQEVGVNQPQHF. DNA for the CDR3: TGTGCCAGCAGCCAAGAGGTAGGGGTCAATCAGCCCCAGCATTTT.

This clonotype has a handful of counts. This chain connects TRBV11-2 to TRBJ2-5, with D possibly matching TRBD2 (7 bases). In germline, CDR1 is SGHAT, CDR2 FQNNGV. There are 15 residues in the CDR3. Trimming took 0 bases from V and 2 from J, leaving 10 bases between them. This CDR3 reads CASSLDAGAQETQYF. The CDR3 region has the DNA TGTGCCAGCAGCTTAGATGCGGGGGCGCAAGAGACCCAGTACTTC. Using reference TRBV11-2 and TRBJ2-5 for the parts outside the CDR3, the full variable domain is EAGVAQSPRYKIIEKRQSVAFWCNPISGHATLYWYQQILGQGPKLLIQFQNNGVVDDSQLPKDRFSAERLKGVDSTLKIQPAKLEDSAVYLCASSLDAGAQETQYFGPGTRLLVL.

This clonotype was detected only a few times. This rearrangement joins TRBV5-1 to TRBJ2-3; possibly TRBD1 for D (6 bases). This CDR3 spans 14 amino acids. In germline, CDR1 is SGHRS, CDR2 YFSETQ. Trimming took 3 bases from V and 8 from J, leaving 16 bases between them. The CDR3 is CASSSTRGPRTQYF. The CDR3 bases are TGCGCCAGCAGCTCGACCAGGGGTCCGCGTACGCAGTATTTT.

In this sample, this clonotype turned up many times. The J gene is TRBJ2-3, the V gene TRBV12-3 or TRBV12-4; D is unresolved. The V and J ends lost 3 bases and 2 bases respectively, with 9 bases between them. The CDR3 covers 14 residues. The CDR3 DNA is TGTGCCAGCAGTTTCCGCCAGCTCACAGATACGCAGTATTTT. Residues: CASSFRQLTDTQYF.

The chain carries TRBV28 and TRBJ2-7; D might be TRBD2 (6 bases). The CDR3 consists of 16 residues. The germline CDR1 and CDR2 sequences are MDHEN and SYDVKM. The V gene lost 5 bases and the J gene lost 0 bases, with 17 bases spanning the gap. The CDR3 DNA is TGTGCCAGCAGTATCTTCGGGACTCCTGGCTCCTACGAGCAGTACTTC. Its protein product is CASSIFGTPGSYEQYF.

This rearrangement joins TRBV4-3 to TRBJ2-1, with D uncertain. V was cut by 0 bases and J by 3 bases, with 12 bases left in between. Germline V CDR1 and CDR2: LGHNA, YSLEER. The CDR3 has 16 residues. The CDR3 sequence is CASSQDFPDSYNEQFF. The CDR3, as DNA: TGCGCCAGCAGCCAAGATTTTCCTGATAGCTACAATGAGCAGTTCTTC.

This clonotype was detected ten times or more. This sequence joins TRBV12-3 or TRBV12-4 and TRBJ2-7; possible D gene TRBD2, 5 bases. This CDR3 spans 12 amino acids. The V end lost 6 bases, the J end lost 4 bases, and 10 bases lay between the germline ends. CDR3 nucleotide sequence: TGTGCCAGCAGCCCGGACTTGTACGAGCAGTACTTC. Translation gives CASSPDLYEQYF.

The chain combines TRBV9 with TRBJ2-5; TRBD1 is a possible D gene (7 bases). This CDR3 has 15 amino acids. Germline V gene sequence: CDR1 SGDLS, CDR2 YYNGEE. Trimming shortened V by 4 bases and J by 5 bases, and 18 bases separated the two germline ends. CDR3: CASSPEGASRETQYF. The CDR3 region has the DNA TGTGCCAGCAGCCCGGAGGGGGCCAGCCGGGAGACCCAGTACTTC.

This clonotype was seen a handful of times. The V call is TRBV27, the J call TRBJ2-7; D may be TRBD1 or TRBD2 (6 bases each). V was trimmed by 4 bases and J by 4 bases, leaving 14 bases between them. Looked up from germline, CDR1 is MNHEY and CDR2 is SMNVEV (reference sequence). The CDR3 is 14 residues long. The CDR3 nucleotides are TGTGCCAGCAGTTATCGACAGGAGGGGTACGAGCAGTACTTC. Its translation: CASSYRQEGYEQYF.

V and J are TRBV12-3 or TRBV12-4 and TRBJ1-2; TRBD1 aligns across 7 bases. The ends lost 6 bases at V and 5 bases at J; junction bases unmatched: 12. This CDR3 is 15 amino acids long. The CDR3 DNA follows: TGTGCCAGCAGCTCCGGACAGGCGGGAGTTTATGGCTACACCTTC. This gives the protein CASSSGQAGVYGYTF.

This clonotype appeared many times. This sequence joins TRBV5-1 and TRBJ2-7; 7 bases are a match to TRBD1. Germline V gene data show CDR1 as SGHRS and CDR2 as YFSETQ. J gave up 4 bases and V 3 bases, and 4 bases lay outside the gene matches. CDR3 length: 13 residues. CDR3 bases: TGCGCCAGCAGCTCCACAGGGGAATACGAGCAGTACTTC. It specifies CASSSTGEYEQYF.

This chain links TRBV7-9 with TRBJ1-4; D is unresolved. V was clipped by 2 bases and J by 11 bases, with 9 bases between them. Germline V lookup: CDR1 SEHNR, CDR2 FQNEAQ (reference sequence). CDR3 length: 12 amino acids. CDR3 loop: CASSLSFGKLFF. CDR3 sequence (DNA): TGTGCCAGCAGCTTAAGTTTCGGTAAACTGTTTTTT. Full variable domain (missing parts from reference TRBV7-9 and TRBJ1-4): DTGVSQNPRHKITKRGQNVTFRCDPISEHNRLYWYRQTLGQGPEFLTYFQNEAQLEKSRLLSDRFSAERPKGSFSTLEIQRTEQGDSAMYLCASSLSFGKLFFGSGTQLSVL.

This clonotype was detected a few times. The chain couples TRBV18 to TRBJ1-3, with D hard to call. Per the germline V gene, CDR1 is KGHSH and CDR2 is LQKENI. There are 17 residues in the CDR3. Trimming pared 1 base from V and 0 bases from J, leaving 13 bases between. In DNA, the CDR3 is TGTGCCAGCTCACCACAATGGCTCCCGGCCTCTGGAAACACCATATATTTT. This sequence encodes CASSPQWLPASGNTIYF.

This clonotype was counted only a few times. CDR3 residues: CASSPPVNRVGEQFF. CDR3 in DNA: TGTGCCAGCTCACCCCCGGTGAACAGGGTAGGTGAGCAGTTCTTC. The chain employs TRBV18 and TRBJ2-1, with a possible D match to TRBD1 (6 bases). The V end was cut by 3 bases, the J end by 9 bases, with 18 bases between. The V gene's germline CDR1 is KGHSH and CDR2 LQKENI. The CDR3 spans 15 residues.

In its sample, this clonotype was seen a few times. The chain is built from TRBV6-1 and TRBJ2-3; 10 bases agree with TRBD2. This CDR3 spans 17 amino acids. Germline CDR1 is MNHNS and CDR2 is SASEGT. Trimming removed 6 bases from V and 4 bases from J; junction bases left unmatched: 13. The chain's CDR3 is CASSLSPSGRAPDTQYF. For the CDR3, the DNA is TGTGCCAGCAGCCTTAGCCCGAGCGGGAGGGCCCCAGATACGCAGTATTTT.

This chain uses TRBV18 with TRBJ2-2; D is ambiguous. CDR1 KGHSH and CDR2 LQKENI come from the germline V gene. The CDR3 covers 16 residues. V shed 0 bases and J shed 0 bases, with 8 bases lying between them. CDR3 region: CASSPPRYSNTGELFF. CDR3 DNA sequence: TGTGCCAGCTCACCACCCCGCTACTCGAACACCGGGGAGCTGTTTTTT.

This clonotype was counted many times. This rearrangement joins TRBV12-3 or TRBV12-4 to TRBJ2-2; TRBD2 might be the D (7 bases). The CDR3 sequence is 15 residues long. V lost 3 bases, J lost 6 bases, and 14 bases lay in between. DNA for the CDR3: TGTGCCAGCAGTTTTTCCGGGGGGCCCGCCGGGGAGCTGTTTTTT. It yields the protein CASSFSGGPAGELFF.

This clonotype showed up just a few times. This chain's CDR3 is CASSVVPGREQYF. In DNA, the CDR3 is TGTGCCAGCAGCGTAGTACCGGGGAGGGAGCAGTACTTC. The chain uses TRBV9 and TRBJ2-7, with D maybe TRBD2 (6 bases). Trimming shortened V by 0 bases and J by 7 bases, and 11 bases separated the two germline ends. CDR3 length equals 13 residues. CDR1 and CDR2 from the germline V gene are SGDLS and YYNGEE.

This sequence joins TRBV4-3 and TRBJ1-4; D perhaps matches TRBD1 (6 bases). The CDR3 has 15 residues. CDR1 and CDR2 (germline): LGHNA, YSLEER. Trimming removed 5 bases from V and 0 bases from J, with 10 bases in between. CDR3 in amino acids: CASSSRTATNEKLFF. CDR3 nucleotide sequence: TGCGCCAGCAGCTCCCGGACAGCAACTAATGAAAAACTGTTTTTT.

This clonotype appeared a few times. The chain employs TRBV20-1 and TRBJ1-2, with 7 bases that match TRBD1. The trim removed 3 bases at V and 4 bases at J, leaving 5 bases unmatched. The CDR3 runs to 13 residues. The germline V gene has CDR1 DFQATT and CDR2 SNEGSKA (reference sequence). In nucleotides, the CDR3 is TGCAGTGCTAGTTCGCCAGGGGGCTATGGCTACACCTTC. It codes for CSASSPGGYGYTF.

There are a few counts of this clonotype. The rearrangement joins TRBV6-2 or TRBV6-3 to TRBJ2-7; 9 nucleotides align to TRBD2. The V and J ends lost 6 bases and 3 bases, in that order; junction bases with no gene match: 12. Germline CDR1 reads MNHEY; CDR2 reads SVGEGT. The CDR3 sequence is 16 residues long. The CDR3 DNA sequence: TGTGCCAGCAGCTCCGGAAGCGGGAGGTATTACTACGAGCAGTACTTC. It specifies CASSSGSGRYYYEQYF.

This clonotype was counted only a few times. The chain is built from TRBV19 and TRBJ2-5, with D perhaps being TRBD1 or TRBD2 (5 bases each). V lost 3 bases and J 4 bases, leaving 15 bases between the germline ends. This CDR3 spans 15 amino acids. Germline V lookup: CDR1 LNHDA, CDR2 SQIVND (reference sequence). CDR3 loop: CASSMTGTTTETQYF. The CDR3 nucleotides read TGTGCCAGTAGTATGACCGGGACCACAACAGAGACCCAGTACTTC.

This clonotype was seen a few times. The chain joins TRBV11-1 to TRBJ2-7, with a weak D call TRBD1 (5 bases). Germline V gives CDR1 SGHAT, CDR2 FQDESV (reference sequence). The CDR3 is 14 residues long. Between the trimmed V and J ends, which lost 5 bases and 3 bases, there was a span of 14 bases. This chain's CDR3 is CASSPSVRVYEQYF. CDR3 sequence (DNA): TGTGCCAGCAGCCCCTCGGTCAGGGTCTACGAGCAGTACTTC.

This clonotype has more than one count but fewer than ten. This chain joins TRBV7-8 and TRBJ2-7; unclear D gene. The CDR3 is 14 amino acids. The ends were cut back, 10 bases at V and 0 bases at J, with 16 bases in the middle. Germline values: CDR1 SGHVS, CDR2 FQNEAQ. In DNA form, the CDR3 reads TGTGCCACGTCAGACTGGGAAAGCTCCTACGAGCAGTACTTC. Translating it yields CATSDWESSYEQYF.

V gene TRBV7-2 combines with J gene TRBJ2-4; the D is unclear. The CDR3 has 13 residues. The germline gives CDR1 SGHTA, CDR2 FQGNSA. Trimming took off 3 bases at V and 3 bases at J, with 6 bases between the two ends. Written as DNA, the CDR3 is TGTGCCAGCAGCTTGGAGAGCAAAAACATTCAGTACTTC. It is translated as CASSLESKNIQYF.

A few counts support this clonotype. The rearrangement uses TRBV7-3 and TRBJ2-2; possibly TRBD1 for D (5 bases). V was cut by 5 bases and J by 0 bases, with 10 bases left in between. Germline CDR1 reads SGHTA; CDR2 reads FQGTGA. This CDR3 spans 15 amino acids. CDR3 nucleotides: TGTGCCAGCAGCCAAAGCAGGGCGAACACCGGGGAGCTGTTTTTT. Residues: CASSQSRANTGELFF.

The chain employs TRBV5-1 and TRBJ1-2; 9 bases fit TRBD1. J was trimmed by 8 bases and V by 5 bases; bases with no gene match: 7. This CDR3 comprises 13 residues. From germline, CDR1 is SGHRS and CDR2 YFSETQ. The CDR3 DNA is TGCGCCAGCAGACGGGACAGGGTTGGGGGCTACACCTTC. It encodes CASRRDRVGGYTF.

The V call is TRBV7-5, the J call TRBJ1-5. TRBV7-5 is a known pseudogene. The CDR3 runs to 18 residues. Written as DNA, the CDR3 is TGCAGCCCTGTGTCTCCTGGCAGCAGGTGCGGGCGGAACCAGCCCCAGCATTTT. Its translation is CSPVSPGSRCGRNQPQHF.

V and J are TRBV20-1 and TRBJ2-7; tentative D call: TRBD2 (5 bases). This CDR3 is 13 amino acids long. Germline-derived CDR1 and CDR2 are DFQATT and SNEGSKA (reference sequence). V lost 3 bases, J lost 2 bases, and 11 bases lay in between. DNA for the CDR3: TGCAGTGCTAGGGGTACTAGGGCCTACGAGCAGTACTTC. Translating gives CSARGTRAYEQYF.

This clonotype has just a few counts. V usage is TRBV24-1 and J usage is TRBJ2-5; D gene uncertain. V dropped 1 base and J dropped 0 bases, with 2 bases sitting between them. Germline V gives CDR1 KGHDR, CDR2 SFDVKD. The CDR3 sequence is 13 residues long. The CDR3 sequence: CATSDFHQETQYF. CDR3 coding DNA: TGTGCCACCAGTGATTTTCACCAAGAGACCCAGTACTTC.

This clonotype was counted only a few times. This rearrangement joins TRBV20-1 to TRBJ2-3, with D perhaps matching TRBD1 (7 bases). The ends were cut back, 5 bases at V and 2 bases at J, with 14 bases in the middle. The CDR3 has 14 residues. CDR1 DFQATT and CDR2 SNEGSKA come from the germline V gene (reference sequence). Here the CDR3 reads CSAGGGQVTDTQYF. CDR3 nucleotide sequence: TGCAGTGCTGGGGGAGGACAGGTCACAGATACGCAGTATTTT.